The T cell receptor (beta chain) described here comes from a study of human T cells and chemical hapten exposure. Background on the study: Diphenylcyclopropenone was administered weekly to the scalp of patients throughout the roughly 24-week study.

A remark on this clonotype: Its antigen remains unknown.

Documented time point: pre-sensitization, week 0. Treatment defined: therapeutic diphenylcyclopropenone sensitization with weekly scalp DPC. Overall study findings and caveats: Donors' alopecia may make their immune response differ from healthy people's. The study found expanded TCRs formed significantly more large CDR3 similarity clusters than controls.

Germline-derived CDR1 and CDR2 are KGHSH and LQKENI. This CDR3 is built from 15 residues. Trimming left V 3 bases short and J 3 bases short, with 14 bases between. What the library attached to individual cDNA molecules were unique molecular identifiers. TCRdb itself ran the RACE reads through MiXCR, one entry per CDR3 protein. This table has a few hundred thousand distinct CDR3 sequences, roughly 6% appearing once. The chain carries TRBV18 and TRBJ1-2; D is unresolved. This receptor was identified in a woman under 30 with alopecia areata. Some clones in this sample may be carry-over from other donors' samples. The sample was whole blood, taken in connection with sensitization to the hapten diphenylcyclopropenone (DPC). The CDR3: CASSPTLTGDYGYTF. CDR3 sequence (DNA): TGTGCCAGCTCACCGACCCTGACCGGAGACTATGGCTACACCTTC.